These T cell receptor beta chains were read from a single sample in a study of T cell repertoires in cytomegalovirus infection. TCRdb recomputed calls from the reads with MiXCR, one row per CDR3 protein. The sample gives more than 350,000 distinct CDR3 sequences, about 33% of which show up once; around 15% is in the top ten. The sequenced sample was PBMCs. Receptor source: a human donor in good health (CMV status not recorded). Some clones in this sample may be carry-over from other donors' samples. The CDR3 runs from the conserved cysteine through the conserved F or W.

V: TRBV6-1; J: TRBJ1-4; CDR3: CASSVRRLLGDEKLFF
V: TRBV6-6; J: TRBJ2-2; CDR3: CASSYFRDRGIGELFF
V: TRBV11-2; J: TRBJ2-5; CDR3: CASSFGLAGGYSYEETQYF
V: TRBV6-1; J: TRBJ2-1; CDR3: CASSEDLDEDAYNEQFF
V: TRBV5-5; J: TRBJ1-6; CDR3: CASSFGRSSYNSPIHF
V: TRBV12-3/TRBV12-4; J: TRBJ1-1; CDR3: CASSRDITYLNTEAFF
V: TRBV11-3; J: TRBJ1-5; CDR3: CASSFGGTGLRSNSNQPQHF
V: TRBV20-1; J: TRBJ1-2; CDR3: CSARDFSPGPGGLYGYTF
V: TRBV28; J: TRBJ2-3; CDR3: CASSLVAGGDRDTQYF
V: TRBV7-6; J: TRBJ2-2; CDR3: CASSLASGRGTGELFF
V: TRBV6-1; J: TRBJ2-3; CDR3: CATTLTLRDTQYF
V: TRBV7-3; J: TRBJ2-1; CDR3: CASSLHGGTYNEQFF
V: TRBV6-2/TRBV6-3; J: TRBJ2-5; CDR3: CASSTTGPETQYF
V: TRBV6-5; J: TRBJ2-4; CDR3: CASSHGGAKNIQYF
V: TRBV5-6; J: TRBJ1-4; CDR3: CASSFGQGALNEKLFF
V: TRBV7-3; J: TRBJ2-7; CDR3: CASSLTLQGAEQYF
V: TRBV6-6; J: TRBJ2-5; CDR3: CASSRGTSGEETQYF
V: TRBV29-1; J: TRBJ1-2; CDR3: CSVEETGGYGYTF
V: TRBV11-2; J: TRBJ2-7; CDR3: CASSFGLSYEQYF
V: TRBV15; J: TRBJ2-5; CDR3: CATSRRADLGETQYF
V: TRBV7-3; J: TRBJ1-1; CDR3: CASSAQGAGMNTESFF
V: TRBV29-1; J: TRBJ2-1; CDR3: CSVGQGLGYEQFF
V: TRBV11-1; J: TRBJ2-7; CDR3: CASSRASGIYEQYF
V: TRBV11-2; J: TRBJ1-4; CDR3: CASSLSPLWELFF
V: TRBV6-1; J: TRBJ2-2; CDR3: CASRQGAVTGELFF
V: TRBV19; J: TRBJ2-1; CDR3: CASNQDRSSYNEQFF
V: TRBV2; J: TRBJ2-3; CDR3: CASSSTGAGTDTQYF
V: TRBV7-9; J: TRBJ1-2; CDR3: CASRQTLKGWDGYTF
V: TRBV20-1; J: TRBJ2-1; CDR3: CSASVPGLVGEQFF
V: TRBV6-1; J: TRBJ1-5; CDR3: CASSDSPQVKQPQHF
V: TRBV5-6; J: TRBJ2-3; CDR3: CASSLKGYDTQYF
V: TRBV11-2; J: TRBJ1-2; CDR3: CASSLDLIGNYGYTF
V: TRBV7-8; J: TRBJ2-7; CDR3: CASSIRDSAYEQYF
V: TRBV10-3; J: TRBJ1-1; CDR3: CAIRRQGDTEAFF
V: TRBV24-1; J: TRBJ2-6; CDR3: CATSDHATSGANVLTF
V: TRBV15; J: TRBJ2-5; CDR3: CATSRESGGAEETQYF
V: TRBV28; J: TRBJ1-4; CDR3: CASYIRGQGEKQFF
V: TRBV6-1; J: TRBJ1-2; CDR3: CASSEAPGLLGYTF
V: TRBV20-1; J: TRBJ1-5; CDR3: CSARDLAQPQHF
V: TRBV5-1; J: TRBJ2-2; CDR3: CASSLASGGELFF
V: TRBV28; J: TRBJ1-5; CDR3: CAAREGGGRSNQPQHF
V: TRBV20-1; J: TRBJ2-7; CDR3: CSAEGDTSYEQYF
V: TRBV6-2/TRBV6-3; J: TRBJ2-7; CDR3: CASSYSPTAYEQYF
V: TRBV19; J: TRBJ2-1; CDR3: CASSVTTSGGPHEQFF
V: TRBV7-9; J: TRBJ2-3; CDR3: CASSLKLDTQYF
V: TRBV14; J: TRBJ1-1; CDR3: CASSLWTGGRNTEAFF
V: TRBV6-1; J: TRBJ1-5; CDR3: CASSSTGPGQPQHF
V: TRBV4-2; J: TRBJ2-4; CDR3: CASSPSGGGGIQYF
V: TRBV7-6; J: TRBJ1-1; CDR3: CASSPQGRVGNTEAFF
V: TRBV6-2/TRBV6-3; J: TRBJ2-5; CDR3: CASGNWETQYF
V: TRBV6-2/TRBV6-3; J: TRBJ2-7; CDR3: CASSYSTPTYEQYF
V: TRBV6-6; J: TRBJ2-3; CDR3: CASNDGQSTDTQYF
V: TRBV27; J: TRBJ2-3; CDR3: CASSLIRRGGTDTQYF